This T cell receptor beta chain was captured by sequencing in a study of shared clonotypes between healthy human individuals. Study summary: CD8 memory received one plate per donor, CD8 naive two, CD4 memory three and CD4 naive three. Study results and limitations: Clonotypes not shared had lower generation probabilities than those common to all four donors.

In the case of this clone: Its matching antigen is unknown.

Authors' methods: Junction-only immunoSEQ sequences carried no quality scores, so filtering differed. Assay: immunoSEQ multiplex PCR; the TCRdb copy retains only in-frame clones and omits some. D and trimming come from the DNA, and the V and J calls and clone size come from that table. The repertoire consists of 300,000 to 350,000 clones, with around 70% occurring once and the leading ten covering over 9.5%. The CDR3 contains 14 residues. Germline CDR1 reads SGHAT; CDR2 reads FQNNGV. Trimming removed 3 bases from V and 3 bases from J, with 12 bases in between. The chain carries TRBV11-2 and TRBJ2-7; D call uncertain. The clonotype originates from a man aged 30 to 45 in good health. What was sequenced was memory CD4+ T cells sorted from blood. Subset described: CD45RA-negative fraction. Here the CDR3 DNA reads TGTGCCAGCAGCTTCTCTGTTATTCGCTACGAGCAGTACTTC. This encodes CASSFSVIRYEQYF.